The TCR beta chain under discussion was sequenced for a study of early T cells in non-severe SARS-CoV-2 infection. About the study: Sequencing of unsorted whole blood was done on bulk RNA, leaving chains unpaired.

There are 17 residues in the CDR3. With 4 bases clipped from V and 4 bases from J, the junction kept 8 bases outside the gene matches. The germline V gene encodes CDR1 KGHSH and CDR2 LQKENI. Study-wide points: Reliance on VDJdb matching favored anti-spike CD8 responses; private and CD4 specificities were missed.

Individual cDNA molecules each received unique molecular identifiers attached to them. A single record per CDR3 protein comes from TCRdb applying MiXCR to the 5' RACE reads. The sample includes 50,000 to 60,000 distinct CDR3 sequences, approximately 6.3% of them seen just once. Concerning this clonotype itself: Its antigen is as yet unknown.

This receptor was taken from an adult who was a healthcare worker with PCR-confirmed SARS-CoV-2 infection or an uninfected control (not recorded which). The chain carries TRBV18 and TRBJ2-3; 13 bases are a match to TRBD2. This material consisted of whole blood, taken at baseline. The CDR3 nucleotides are TGTGCCAGCTCACACCTGGGACTAGCGGGGCTAGCAGATACGCAGTATTTT. Protein product: CASSHLGLAGLADTQYF.